Below, one TCR beta chain is given with its context. The data stem from a study of tumour-infiltrating T cells in Burkitt lymphoma. Background on the study: Productive clonality predicted overall and progression-free survival.

Trimming removed 5 bases at V and 1 base at J, with 8 bases between. Germline lookup yields CDR1 SEHNR and CDR2 FQNEAQ (reference sequence). The CDR3 sequence is 13 residues long. Libraries were prepared by immunoSEQ multiplex PCR; TCRdb keeps only in-frame clonotypes and omits some of them. This sample has 12,000 to 15,000 clones, with about 33% found just once. The receptor comes from a human donor with diffuse large B-cell lymphoma. Specimen: tumor tissue. This sequence joins TRBV7-9 and TRBJ1-1; D is ambiguous. The CDR3 reads CASSISRNTEAFF. The CDR3 DNA sequence: TGTGCCAGCAGCATCTCGCGGAACACTGAAGCTTTCTTT.